A selection of T cell receptor beta chains follows, all from one sample in a study of CD8 T cells in Susac syndrome. TCRdb processed the immunoSEQ multiplex PCR reads anew with MiXCR; each CDR3 protein has one entry. Of 210,000 or so distinct CDR3 sequences listed, about 94% were seen once; the top ten hold around 0.13%. The sequencing input was CD8+ T cells from PBMCs. The receptors come from a human donor with multiple sclerosis. CDR3s include the opening cysteine and the closing phenylalanine or tryptophan.

length	V	J	CDR3
15	TRBV20-1	TRBJ2-6	CSARDLASGANVLTF
15	TRBV4-1	TRBJ2-4	CASSQVGGAGNIQYF
18	TRBV5-1	TRBJ2-6	CASSLEGQGFSGANVLTF
14	TRBV7-9	TRBJ1-2	CASSTTQEIYGYTF
18	TRBV7-2	TRBJ2-7	CASSSVHVPSGDQYEQYF
16	TRBV27	TRBJ2-7	CASSLWEGARSNEQYF
12	TRBV4-1	TRBJ2-1	CASSQGVNEQFF
16	TRBV13	TRBJ2-1	CASSHPEGRLENEQFF
13	TRBV20-1	TRBJ1-5	CSADQGASQPQHF
15	TRBV7-9	TRBJ1-2	CASSFPGSPNYGYTF
15	TRBV5-1	TRBJ2-7	CASSLGGTDSYEQYF
13	TRBV7-6	TRBJ2-7	CASSLTGSSEQYF
14	TRBV7-9	TRBJ1-1	CASSPAYSNTEAFF
13	TRBV30	TRBJ2-7	CAWESGLSGEQYF
14	TRBV6-5	TRBJ2-5	CASSYSSSQETQYF
14	TRBV27	TRBJ2-2	CASSLGAPAGELFF
15	TRBV7-9	TRBJ1-1	CASSLGFRMNTEAFF
13	TRBV12-3/TRBV12-4	TRBJ1-2	CASSLHGPYGYTF
14	TRBV6-4	TRBJ2-3	CASSLEGATDTQYF
14	TRBV28	TRBJ2-7	CASSRQGSSYEQYF